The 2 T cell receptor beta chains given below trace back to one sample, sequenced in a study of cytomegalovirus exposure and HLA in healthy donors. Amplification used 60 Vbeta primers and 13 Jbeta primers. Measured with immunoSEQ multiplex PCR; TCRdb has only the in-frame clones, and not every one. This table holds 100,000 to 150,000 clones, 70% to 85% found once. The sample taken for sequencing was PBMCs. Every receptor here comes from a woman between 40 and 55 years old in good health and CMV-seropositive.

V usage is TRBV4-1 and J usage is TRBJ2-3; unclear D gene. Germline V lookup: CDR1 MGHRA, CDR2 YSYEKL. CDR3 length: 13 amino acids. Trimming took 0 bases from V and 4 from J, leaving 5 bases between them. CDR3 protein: CASSQDGSDTQYF. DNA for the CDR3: TGCGCCAGCAGCCAAGATGGCTCAGATACGCAGTATTTT.

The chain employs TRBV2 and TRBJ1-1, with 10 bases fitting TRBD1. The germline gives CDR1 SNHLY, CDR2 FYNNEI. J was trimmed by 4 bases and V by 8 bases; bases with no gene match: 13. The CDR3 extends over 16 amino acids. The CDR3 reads CASLPGQGRKGTEAFF. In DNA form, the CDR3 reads TGTGCCAGCTTGCCGGGACAGGGGAGGAAAGGCACTGAAGCTTTCTTT.